A selection of T cell receptor beta chains follows, all from one sample in a study of CD8 T cells in ankylosing spondylitis. TCRdb ran MiXCR on the 5' RACE reads and lists one entry per CDR3 protein. The sample holds about 240,000 distinct CDR3 sequences, roughly 8.6% seen once. Input material: blood, either unsorted or a sorted T cell fraction (not recorded which). Receptors originate from a male donor with ankylosing spondylitis or in good health (not recorded which). Both conserved end residues are part of each CDR3. A D gene is named only where the DNA matches it firmly. Clone size is given for some rows only: seen once, a few or many times, or a class if the clone is expanded.

j_call v_call d_call clone_size cdr3_nt cdr3_aa
TRBJ2-5 TRBV5-1 TRBD1 few TGCGCCAGCAGCTCCGTGACAGGGCTCCAAGAGACCCAGTACTTC CASSSVTGLQETQYF
TRBJ2-1 TRBV6-2/TRBV6-3 TRBD2 many TGTGCCAGCAGTTCCGGGACTAGTAATCGGGATGAGCAGTTCTTC CASSSGTSNRDEQFF
TRBJ2-7 TRBV5-6 TRBD1 many TGTGCCAGCAGCTTGGCCACTGAAGGACAGGGGAAGCACGAGCAGTACTTC CASSLATEGQGKHEQYF
TRBJ1-2 TRBV29-1 - many TGCAGCGTTGGGACCCCGGGCAGGAACTATGGCTACACCTTC CSVGTPGRNYGYTF
TRBJ2-7 TRBV7-2 - - TGTGCCAGCAGCTTAGGACATGGGTCGGGAAGAACCTACGAGCAGTACTTC CASSLGHGSGRTYEQYF
TRBJ1-1 TRBV19 - many TGTGCCAGTAGTACGTTGGCCAACACTGAAGCTTTCTTT CASSTLANTEAFF
TRBJ2-2 TRBV27 - many TGTGCCAGCAGCTTCTCGGTCACCGGGGAGCTGTTTTTT CASSFSVTGELFF
TRBJ2-7 TRBV5-1 - many TGCGCCAGCCGTGAGCGGACCCCCTACGAGCAGTACTTC CASRERTPYEQYF
TRBJ2-3 TRBV2 - many TGTGCCAGCACCCGAGTTGTGGCTAGCACAGATACGCAGTATTTT CASTRVVASTDTQYF
TRBJ1-1 TRBV7-9 - - TGTGCCAGCACCTTTGCAGACAGGCCCCCTGAAGCTTTCTTT CASTFADRPPEAFF
TRBJ1-1 TRBV7-2 - many TGTGCCAGCAGCTTTAGGAGAGAGAACACTGAAGCTTTCTTT CASSFRRENTEAFF
TRBJ2-1 TRBV5-1 TRBD2 - TGCGCCAGCATGGTGACGGGGGGGGAGGGTGAGCAGTTCTTC CASMVTGGEGEQFF
TRBJ2-3 TRBV5-5 TRBD1 many TGTGCCAGCAGCCATCCGGGACAGGGGACCCCCGCAGATACGCAGTATTTT CASSHPGQGTPADTQYF
TRBJ2-3 TRBV7-9 TRBD2 many TGTGCCAGCAGCTCCCTGGAAGCGGGGGTAACCACAGATACGCAGTATTTT CASSSLEAGVTTDTQYF
TRBJ1-2 TRBV2 - many TGTGCCAGCAGTGGCCCCCTAACGGGAGGGGTGAGGGGCTACACCTTC CASSGPLTGGVRGYTF
TRBJ2-3 TRBV3-1 - many TGTGCCAGCAGCCAACGTACCACAGATACGCAGTATTTT CASSQRTTDTQYF
TRBJ1-3 TRBV2 TRBD1 many TGTGCCAGCAGGGGAGACAGGGAGGGCTTCAACACCATATATTTT CASRGDREGFNTIYF
TRBJ2-7 TRBV12-3/TRBV12-4 - - TGTGCCAGCAGTTCTACGGGCCTAAGGGCTAACGAGCAGTACTTC CASSSTGLRANEQYF
TRBJ1-2 TRBV12-3/TRBV12-4 TRBD1 many TGTGCCAGCAGGCATACCAGGGGGGTTAACTATGGCTACACCTTC CASRHTRGVNYGYTF
TRBJ2-7 TRBV20-1 TRBD1 - TGCAGTGCTACTACAGGGGGCCACTCCTACGAGCAGTACTTC CSATTGGHSYEQYF
TRBJ2-7 TRBV6-5 TRBD2 few TGTGCCAGCAGTTACTCTGGGACTAGCGGGGCCTACGAGCAGTACTTC CASSYSGTSGAYEQYF
TRBJ1-2 TRBV20-1 TRBD1 many TGCAGTGCCGGGACAGGCGCCGACGGCTACACCTTC CSAGTGADGYTF
TRBJ1-5 TRBV7-2 - many TGTGCCAGCAGCCCTAGGACGGATCAGCCCCAGCATTTT CASSPRTDQPQHF
TRBJ2-1 TRBV10-3 TRBD1 many TGTGCCATCAGGACGGACAGGAGCTCCTACAATGAGCAGTTCTTC CAIRTDRSSYNEQFF
TRBJ1-5 TRBV10-2 TRBD1 many TGCGCCAGCACGGACAGGAAGAATCAGCCCCAGCATTTT CASTDRKNQPQHF
TRBJ1-4 TRBV12-3/TRBV12-4 - many TGTGCCAGCAGTCCCTTTGGGGACCTTAATGAAAAACTGTTTTTT CASSPFGDLNEKLFF
TRBJ2-5 TRBV7-9 - many TGTGCCAGCAGCTTAGGGACCTTCGGCCCGTACTTC CASSLGTFGPYF
TRBJ2-1 TRBV11-2 - - TGTGCCAGCAGCTTAAACGGTTACGGGCTAGTGTACTACAATGAGCAGTTCTTC CASSLNGYGLVYYNEQFF
TRBJ1-3 TRBV12-3/TRBV12-4 - - TGTGCCAGCATCTGGGGGGGGTACGGAAACGCCATATATTTT CASIWGGYGNAIYF
TRBJ2-7 TRBV6-5 - many TGTGCCAGCAGTTACTCGAGCGGAGGCTACGAGCAGTACTTC CASSYSSGGYEQYF
TRBJ2-1 TRBV10-3 - many TGTGCCATCAGTGCTTCGGGACGAGCCTACAATGAGCAGTTCTTC CAISASGRAYNEQFF
TRBJ1-5 TRBV7-9 - - TGTGCCAGCACCATCGCTAATCAGCCCCAGCATTTT CASTIANQPQHF
TRBJ2-7 TRBV5-1 - many TGCGCCAGCAGCTTCGGTGGCGCTTACGAGCAGTACTTC CASSFGGAYEQYF
TRBJ1-1 TRBV20-1 - - TGCAGTGCTAGGGGGGTTGTAATCGCTGAAGCTTTCTTT CSARGVVIAEAFF
TRBJ2-2 TRBV3-1 TRBD2 - TGTGCCAGCAGCCAAGTGGGGACTAGTATCACCGGGGAGCTGTTTTTT CASSQVGTSITGELFF
TRBJ1-2 TRBV7-2 - few TGTGCCAGCAGCTTCTCTGATTCTGGCTACCCCTTC CASSFSDSGYPF
TRBJ2-2 TRBV7-6 - many TGTGCCAGCAGCCCGTACGAAGCGACCGGGGAGCTGTTTTTT CASSPYEATGELFF